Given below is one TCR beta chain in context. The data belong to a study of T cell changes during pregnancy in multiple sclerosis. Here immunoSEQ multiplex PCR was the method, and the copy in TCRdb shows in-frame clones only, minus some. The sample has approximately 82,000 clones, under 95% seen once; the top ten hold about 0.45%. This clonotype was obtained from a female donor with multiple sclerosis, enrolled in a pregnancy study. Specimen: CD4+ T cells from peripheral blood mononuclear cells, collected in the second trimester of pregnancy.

The CDR3 region is CASSLQNYGYTF. The CDR3 DNA reads as TGTGCCAGCAGCTTACAGAACTATGGCTACACCTTC. The chain is built from TRBV7-9 and TRBJ1-2; D is uncertain. The CDR3 consists of 12 residues. Germline V gene lookup returns CDR1 SEHNR and CDR2 FQNEAQ (reference sequence). V was shortened by 2 bases and J by 2 bases, with 3 bases between the two germline ends.